This T cell receptor beta chain was found in a study of T cell repertoires in ileal Crohn's disease. Study context: Surgery for a complication: stricturing in 61%, penetrating in approximately 39%.

The CDR3 is made up of 13 amino acids. Germline CDR1 reads ENHRY; CDR2 reads SYGVKD. Germline trimming cut 4 bases from V and 2 bases from J; bases unmatched to any gene: 1. The repertoire was sequenced with immunoSEQ multiplex PCR; TCRdb's copy has only in-frame clones and lacks some. The sample lists some 28,000 clones, about 81% occurring once. This receptor was obtained from an adult with Crohn's disease. This chain links TRBV10-3 with TRBJ2-5; TRBD2 matches at 7 bases. The source material was ileal tissue. Here the CDR3 reads CAISVGGQETQYF. DNA of the CDR3: TGTGCCATCAGTGTGGGGGGGCAAGAGACCCAGTACTTC.